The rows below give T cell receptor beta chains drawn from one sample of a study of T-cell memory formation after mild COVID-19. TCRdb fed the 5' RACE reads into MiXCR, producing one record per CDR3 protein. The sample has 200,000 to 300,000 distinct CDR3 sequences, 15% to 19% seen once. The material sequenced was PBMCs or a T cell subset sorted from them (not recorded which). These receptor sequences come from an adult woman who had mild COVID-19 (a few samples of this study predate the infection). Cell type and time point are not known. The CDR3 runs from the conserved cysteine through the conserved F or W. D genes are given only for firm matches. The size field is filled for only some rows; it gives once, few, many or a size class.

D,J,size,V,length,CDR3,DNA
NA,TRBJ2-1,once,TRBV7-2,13,CASSSQAGNEQFF,TGTGCCAGCAGCTCCCAGGCGGGCAATGAGCAGTTCTTC
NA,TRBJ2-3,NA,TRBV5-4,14,CASSLSQGTDTQYF,TGTGCCAGCAGCTTGAGTCAGGGCACAGATACGCAGTATTTT
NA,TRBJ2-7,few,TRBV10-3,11,CAMGMANEQYF,TGTGCCATGGGGATGGCCAACGAGCAGTACTTC
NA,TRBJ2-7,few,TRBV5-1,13,CASSSDRIHEQYF,TGCGCCAGCAGCTCTGACAGGATCCACGAGCAGTACTTC
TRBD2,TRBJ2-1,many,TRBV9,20,CASSVARPGWTSGSSNEQFF,TGTGCCAGCAGCGTAGCTAGGCCCGGATGGACTAGCGGGAGTAGCAATGAGCAGTTCTTC
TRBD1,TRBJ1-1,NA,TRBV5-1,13,CASSLVQGREAFF,TGCGCCAGCAGCTTGGTACAGGGGCGGGAAGCTTTCTTT
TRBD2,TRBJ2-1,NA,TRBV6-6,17,CASSYSRGGLGGNEQFF,TGTGCCAGCAGTTACTCCCGGGGGGGTCTTGGTGGTAATGAGCAGTTCTTC
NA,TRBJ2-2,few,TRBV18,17,CASSPIRDNLNTGELFF,TGTGCCAGCTCACCAATCCGGGACAACTTGAACACCGGGGAGCTGTTTTTT
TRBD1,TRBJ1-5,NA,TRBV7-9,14,CASSPTGGWQPQHF,TGTGCCAGCAGCCCCACAGGGGGGTGGCAGCCCCAGCATTTT
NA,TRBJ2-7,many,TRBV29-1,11,CSVAWAYEQYF,TGCAGCGTTGCTTGGGCCTACGAGCAGTACTTC
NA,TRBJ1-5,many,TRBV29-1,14,CSVGDAGNSQPQHF,TGCAGCGTTGGTGACGCAGGGAACAGTCAGCCCCAGCATTTT
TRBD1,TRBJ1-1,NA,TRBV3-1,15,CASSLHQGANTEAFF,TGTGCCAGCAGCCTTCATCAGGGGGCGAACACTGAAGCTTTCTTT
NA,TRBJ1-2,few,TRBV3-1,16,CASSQAGGFLGGGYTF,TGTGCCAGCAGCCAAGCCGGAGGATTCCTGGGCGGAGGCTACACCTTC
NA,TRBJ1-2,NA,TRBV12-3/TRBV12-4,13,CASSLMGGYGYTF,TGTGCCAGCAGTTTAATGGGGGGCTATGGCTACACCTTC
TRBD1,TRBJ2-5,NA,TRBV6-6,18,CASSPRTGGGRLMETQYF,TGTGCCAGCAGCCCAAGGACAGGGGGTGGAAGACTTATGGAGACCCAGTACTTC
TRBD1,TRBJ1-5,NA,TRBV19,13,CAGGGTGGQPQHF,TGTGCCGGCGGAGGGACAGGGGGCCAGCCCCAGCATTTT
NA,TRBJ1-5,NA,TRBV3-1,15,CASSQGGVGNQPQHF,TGTGCCAGCAGCCAAGGGGGGGTCGGCAATCAGCCCCAGCATTTT
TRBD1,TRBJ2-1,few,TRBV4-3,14,CASSTGQGYNEQFF,TGCGCCAGCAGCACTGGACAGGGGTACAATGAGCAGTTCTTC
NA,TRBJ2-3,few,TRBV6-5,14,CASSFQRRTDTQYF,TGTGCCAGCAGTTTTCAGCGCCGCACAGATACGCAGTATTTT
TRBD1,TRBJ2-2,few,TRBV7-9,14,CASHRTGTTGELFF,TGTGCCAGCCACCGGACAGGGACCACCGGGGAGCTGTTTTTT
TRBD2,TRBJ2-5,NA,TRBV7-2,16,CASSFPSGGAWETQYF,TGTGCCAGCAGCTTTCCTAGCGGGGGGGCATGGGAGACCCAGTACTTC
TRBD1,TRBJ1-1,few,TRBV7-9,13,CASNYGGGPEAFF,TGTGCCAGCAACTACGGAGGGGGCCCTGAAGCTTTCTTT